This T cell receptor beta chain was retrieved from a study of shared clonotypes between healthy human individuals. Across the study: Three plates each covered CD4 naive and memory; CD8 naive two, CD8 memory one.

On this clone itself: Its specificity is not known.

CD8 cells classed as naive were CD45RO-negative and positively selected for CCR7, excluding terminally differentiated effector memory CD45RA+ cells. Germline V gene lookup returns CDR1 MNHEY and CDR2 SMNVEV (reference sequence). Trimming removed 6 bases from V and 2 bases from J, with 18 bases in between. This CDR3 is built from 16 residues. Study-level results: For naive CD4 cells, approximately 5% of clonotypes were shared across a few donors. Blood was the only sampled material, and tissue repertoires likely differ.

Several immunoSEQ plates received, in even portions, the genomic DNA of each subset. Sequencing was performed with immunoSEQ multiplex PCR; in TCRdb, only in-frame clones are kept and a portion is missing. In the table there are roughly 2,000,000 clones, about 95% of which are singletons. The source material was naive CD8+ T cells sorted from blood. The receptor was isolated from a man between 18 and 35 years old in good health. This chain connects TRBV27 to TRBJ2-3; D might be TRBD2 (7 bases). CDR3 protein: CASSLWAGANTDTQYF. The DNA of the CDR3 is TGTGCCAGCAGCCTATGGGCGGGGGCCAACACAGATACGCAGTATTTT.